The 19 T cell receptor delta chains listed next were all sequenced from one sample in a study of gamma-delta T cells after stem cell transplantation. TCRdb made new clone calls on the RT-PCR reads using CATT. The sample yields 150 to 200 delta-chain clones, around 27% seen once. Material for sequencing was gamma-delta T cells. The receptors shown here come from a human donor. It is not recorded whose cells these are; they may come from a transplant donor.

As to this clone: Since a far larger clone is one base different, this is likely a read error. The same CDR3 arises from other DNA sequences in this sample as well. The rearrangement links TRDV1 to TRDJ2; TRDD3 matches at 8 bases. The trim removed 3 bases at V and 1 base at J, leaving 25 bases unmatched. The CDR3 sequence is 23 residues long. Germline V gene lookup returns CDR1 TSWWSYY and CDR2 QGS. In nucleotides, the CDR3 is TGTGCTCTTGGGGAGCCCCCTGTTCCCATCGCCTGGGGGAATCGGCTTTTGACAGCACAACTCTTCTTT. Translated, it gives CALGEPPVPIAWGNRLLTAQLFF.

As to this clone: This sequence is one base from a far larger clone and is likely a read error. The identical CDR3 is also encoded by other nucleotide sequences in the sample. The chain uses TRDV1 and TRDJ1, with 12 positions matching TRDD3. The CDR3 length is 27 residues. Germline V lookup: CDR1 TSWWSYY, CDR2 QGS. CDR3 residues: CALGELTPTFLRSYWGIPRPYTDKLIF. The CDR3 coding sequence is TGTGCCCTTGGGGAATTGACTCCAACCTTCCTACGTTCGTACTGGGGGATACCCCGGCCGTACACCGATAAACTCATCTTT.

Of note for this clone: TCRdb assigns this DNA the protein of a much larger clone, which departs from its translation at residue 13; this likely reflects a read error, and the protein shown comes from translating the DNA. The CDR3 nucleotides are TGTGCCTGTGACACCGTATTCCGGGGGATTAGCAACGCCGATAAACTCATCTTT. Residues: CACDTVFRGISNADKLIF. This sequence joins TRDV2 and TRDJ1; 7 nucleotides align to TRDD3. Germline values: CDR1 GEAIGNYY, CDR2 EKD. The CDR3 loop spans 18 amino acids. The junction had 15 bases not matched to a gene; V was cut back by 0 bases and J by 3 bases.

This clone is hyperexpanded in the sample. At the DNA level, this CDR3 is encoded by other sequences in the same sample as well. The chain has TRAV29/DV5 and TRDJ1; TRDD3 might be the D (5 bases). CDR1 NSMFDY and CDR2 ISSIKDK come from the germline V gene. V was cut by 0 bases and J by 0 bases, with 6 bases left in between. The CDR3 covers 13 residues. The CDR3, as DNA: TGTGCAGCAAGCGGGGGGTACACCGATAAACTCATCTTT. This encodes CAASGGYTDKLIF.

As concerns this clone: A far larger clone lies a single base away; this is likely a read error. The J gene is TRDJ1, the V gene TRDV2; 8 bases line up with TRDD3. Trimming removed 3 bases from V and 0 bases from J; junction bases left unmatched: 17. The CDR3 is 19 amino acids. Germline V gene sequence: CDR1 GEAIGNYY, CDR2 EKD. The CDR3 DNA sequence: TGTGCCTGTGACTCCGTACTGGGGGGTACGCGGAGACACACCGATAAACTCATCTTT. This encodes CACDSVLGGTRRHTDKLIF.

This clone was counted a few times. The likely explanation is a read error, given a far larger clone one base away. Other DNA sequences of this sample code for an identical CDR3. V is TRDV2 and J is TRDJ1; 8 bases map to TRDD3. Looked up from germline, CDR1 is GEAIGNYY and CDR2 is EKD. The CDR3 is 16 amino acids. This chain's CDR3 is CACDTVGGGYTDKLIF. CDR3 nucleotides: TGCGCCTGTGACACGGTAGGTGGGGGATACACCGATAAACTCATCTTT.

The V gene lacks a call, and TRDJ2 is the J gene. The CDR3 totals 13 residues. CDR3 protein: CASSEHTNTEVFF. The CDR3 bases are TGTGCCAGCAGTGAACATACAAACACAGAAGTCTTCTTT.

Sample share makes this clone hyperexpanded. In the same sample, other DNA sequences code for this CDR3. This rearrangement joins TRDV1 to TRDJ1; TRDD3 agrees at 11 bases. The junction had 8 bases not matched to a gene; V was cut back by 0 bases and J by 2 bases. The CDR3 spans 18 residues. Looked up from germline, CDR1 is TSWWSYY and CDR2 is QGS. The CDR3 coding sequence is TGTGCTCTTGGGGAACTACTGGGGGATAGAGGCGGGACCGATAAACTCATCTTT. This codes for CALGELLGDRGGTDKLIF.

As for this clone: A single base is all that separates this from a far larger clone, so a read error is likely. This sample includes further DNA sequences coding for the same CDR3. This rearrangement joins TRDV1 to TRDJ2; 8 bases align to TRDD3. CDR3 length: 23 residues. Germline assignment: CDR1 TSWWSYY and CDR2 QGS. In DNA form, the CDR3 reads TGTGCTCTTGGGGAACCCCCTGTTCCCATCGCCTGGGGGAATCGGCTTTTGACAGCACAACTCTTTTTT. Translated, it gives CALGEPPVPIAWGNRLLTAQLFF.

With respect to this clone: With a far larger clone one base away, a read error is the likely cause. The same CDR3 also results from other DNA sequences found in this sample. This chain links TRDV1 with TRDJ2; 8 bases are a match to TRDD3. The CDR3 is 23 amino acids. Germline CDR1 reads TSWWSYY; CDR2 reads QGS. The CDR3 loop reads CALGEPPVPIAWGNRLLTAQLFF. In DNA, the CDR3 is TGTGCCCTTGGGGAACCCCCTGTTCCCATCGCCTGGGGGAATCGGCTTTTGACAGCACAACTCTTCTTT.

Note on this clone: This likely reflects a read error, since a far larger clone is one base away. Other nucleotide sequences from this sample produce the same CDR3. CDR3 loop: CALGELTPTFLRSYWGIPRPYTDKLIF. In DNA, the CDR3 is TGTGCTCTTGGGGAGTTGACTCCAACCTTCCTACGTTCGTACTGGGGGATACCCCGGCCGTACACCGATAAACTCATCTTT. V gene TRDV1 combines with J gene TRDJ1, with 12 bases fitting TRDD3. The length of the CDR3 is 27 residues. The trim removed 3 bases at V and 0 bases at J, leaving 35 bases unmatched. The germline gives CDR1 TSWWSYY, CDR2 QGS.

Concerning this clone: TCRdb assigns this DNA the protein of a much larger clone, which departs from its translation at residue 13; this likely reflects a read error, and the protein shown comes from translating the DNA. The V and J genes are TRDV2 and TRDJ1; D possibly uses TRDD2 or TRDD3 (5 bases each). The CDR3 totals 19 residues. Looked up from germline, CDR1 is GEAIGNYY and CDR2 is EKD. The V gene lost 0 bases and the J gene lost 2 bases, with 24 bases spanning the gap. CDR3 coding DNA: TGTGCCTGTGACACCGTACCTACACCCAGGGATGACGGGACCGATAAACTCATCTTT. This translates into CACDTVPTPRDDGTDKLIF.

Remarks on this clone: A far larger clone is only one base removed, so a read error is likely. The chain links TRDV1 to TRDJ1; 9 positions match TRDD3. Losses at the gene ends were 2 bases for V and 1 base for J; bases not matched to a gene: 29. Per germline, CDR1 TSWWSYY and CDR2 QGS. This CDR3 has 24 residues. The CDR3 protein is CALGEGWEDLRGTLGEVVTDKLIF. For the CDR3, the DNA is TGTGCTCTTGGGGAAGGCTGGGAGGATCTTCGGGGGACACTGGGGGAAGTCGTCACCGATAAACTCATCTTT.

This clone was picked up a small number of times. A far larger clone lies a single base away; this is likely a read error. This chain joins TRDV1 and TRDJ1; tentative D call: TRDD3 (6 bases). Trimming removed 2 bases from V and 0 bases from J, with 19 bases in between. The CDR3 spans 18 residues. Germline CDR1 and CDR2: TSWWSYY and QGS. The CDR3 DNA sequence: TGTGCTCTTGGGGAAGGACCATGGTGGGGGGCAGACACCGATAAACTCATCTTT. This sequence encodes CALGEGPWWGADTDKLIF.

The chain is built from TRDV2 and TRDJ1, with a possible D match to TRDD2 (5 bases). The V and J ends lost 0 bases and 3 bases respectively, with 22 bases between them. Germline loops: CDR1 GEAIGNYY, CDR2 EKD. The CDR3 loop spans 18 amino acids. CDR3 DNA: TGTGCCTGTGACACCGTGAGTCTTCCCCCCCTAACACCCGATAAACTCATCTTT. This sequence encodes CACDTVSLPPLTPDKLIF.

This clone is categorized as large. A read error is possible here, since a much larger clone lies one base away. At the DNA level, this CDR3 is encoded by other sequences in the same sample as well. This sequence joins TRDV2 and TRDJ1; maybe TRDD3 (6 bases). The CDR3 runs to 17 residues. Germline V CDR1 and CDR2: GEAIGNYY, EKD. Here the CDR3 reads CACDTVRCGDHTDKLIF. The CDR3 DNA reads as TGCGCCTGTGACACCGTACGTTGTGGGGATCACACCGATAAACTCATCTTT.

As concerns this clone: This likely traces to a read error, being one base from a far larger clone. The chain employs TRDV1 and TRDJ1; D may be TRDD3 (10 bases). V lost 2 bases and J lost 0, with 46 bases in between. The CDR3 contains 27 residues. Germline V gene data show CDR1 as TSWWSYY and CDR2 as QGS. The CDR3 spells CALGELTPTFLRSYWGMPRPYTDKLIF. Here the CDR3 DNA reads TGTGCTCTTGGGGAATTGACTCCAACCTTCCTACGTTCGTACTGGGGGATGCCCCGGCCGTACACCGATAAACTCATCTTT.

Details on this clone: This probably arose from a read error, given a far larger clone one base away. V and J are TRDV2 and TRDJ1, with 7 bases lining up with TRDD3. The CDR3 length is 18 residues. Germline CDR1 GEAIGNYY, CDR2 EKD. The CDR3 here is CACGTVFRGISNTDKLIF. DNA for the CDR3: TGTGCCTGTGGCACCGTATTCCGGGGGATTAGCAACACCGATAAACTCATCTTT.

There are a few counts of this clone. It is likely a read error: a sequence one base away is far more abundant. This chain uses TRDV3 with TRDJ1; D is undetermined. In germline, CDR1 is TVYSNPD, CDR2 GDNSRS (reference sequence). The ends were cut back, 4 bases at V and 1 base at J, with 34 bases in the middle. CDR3 length equals 20 residues. CDR3 region: CASSFVTISLLEVCTDKLIF. The CDR3, as DNA: TGTGCCTCATCCTTTGTGACTATTTCCCTCCTGGAGGTTTGCACCGATAAACTCATCTTT. Combining the CDR3 with reference TRDV3 and TRDJ1 gives the whole variable domain CDKVTQSSPDQTVASGSEVVLLCTYDTVYSNPDLFWYRIRPDYSFQFVFYGDNSRSEGADFTQGRFSVKHILTQKAFHLVISPVRTEDSATYYCASSFVTISLLEVCTDKLIFGKGTRVTVEP.